Following are 29 T cell receptor beta chains from one sample sequenced in a study of Ad26.COV2.S vaccination and SARS-CoV-2 variants (dated by TCRdb to the early 2020s). Receptors were amplified or captured by the immunoSEQ multiplex PCR assay. TCRdb holds this immuneACCESS table with in-frame rearrangements only. Some clones are missing; in checked studies, unresolved V genes explain under half, and the rest has no known cause. A total of around 340,000 clones appear in this sample, 88% of them only once. Around 5.8% of the sample goes to the ten largest clones. In the paper's terms, the treatment or condition label means: roughly 19 received Ad26.COV2.S at low or high dose, single or two shots; five or six received placebo; per-sample allocation not given. For vaccine and placebo recipients, the sequenced repertoires came from samples collected on day 63 after the first injection. The specimen was peripheral blood, collected in a trial of Ad26.COV2.S vaccine versus placebo. The source is a person between 18 and 65 years old who received the Ad26.COV2.S COVID-19 vaccine or a placebo.

J is TRBJ2-3 and V is TRBV7-9; D is uncertain. CDR1 is SEHNR and CDR2 is FQNEAQ in the germline V gene (reference sequence). V shed 1 base and J shed 2 bases, with 13 bases lying between them. The CDR3 runs 16 residues. CDR3 bases: TGTGCCAGCAGCTTAGGGCGGTCCACCGACACAGATACGCAGTATTTT. It translates to CASSLGRSTDTDTQYF.

This clone is a singleton in its sample. The V and J genes are TRBV5-4 and TRBJ1-2; 7 bases line up with TRBD1. The trim removed 1 base at V and 6 bases at J, leaving 12 bases unmatched. The CDR3 runs 16 residues. In germline, CDR1 is SGHNT, CDR2 YYREEE (reference sequence). CDR3 nucleotide sequence: TGTGCCAGCAGCTTGATCGGGTCGACAGGGACAAATGGCTACACCTTC. This sequence encodes CASSLIGSTGTNGYTF. The whole variable domain, filled in from reference TRBV5-4 and TRBJ1-2, reads ETGVTQSPTHLIKTRGQQVTLRCSSQSGHNTVSWYQQALGQGPQFIFQYYREEENGRGNFPPRFSGLQFPNYSSELNVNALELDDSALYLCASSLIGSTGTNGYTFGSGTRLTVV.

This clone occurred a few times. The V call is TRBV5-1, the J call TRBJ2-3; a possible D gene is TRBD1 (5 bases). V lost 3 bases, J lost 1 base, and 6 bases lay in between. This CDR3 is 13 amino acids long. Per germline, CDR1 SGHRS and CDR2 YFSETQ. In DNA form, the CDR3 reads TGCGCCAGCAGCTGGACACGCACAGATACGCAGTATTTT. Its protein is CASSWTRTDTQYF.

A note on this clone: Within the sample, other DNA sequences also encode this same CDR3. The CDR3: CASRTNTGELFF. CDR3 nucleotide sequence: TGTGCCAGCAGGACGAACACCGGGGAGCTGTTTTTT. The J gene is TRBJ2-2, the V gene TRBV28; no clear D. This CDR3 comprises 12 residues. The V end lost 6 bases, the J end lost 0 bases, and 2 bases lay between the germline ends. The V gene's germline CDR1 is MDHEN and CDR2 SYDVKM.

The gene calls are TRBV28 and TRBJ2-1, with TRBD1 matching 7 bases. The J segment lost 10 bases and the V segment lost 3 bases, leaving 12 bases of the junction unmatched. Per the germline V gene, CDR1 is MDHEN and CDR2 is SYDVKM. The CDR3 is 15 amino acids. The CDR3 is CASSFPPTTGQEQFF. The CDR3 coding sequence is TGTGCCAGCAGTTTCCCGCCAACGACAGGGCAAGAGCAGTTCTTC.

The chain carries TRBV4-1 and TRBJ2-7; 9 nucleotides match TRBD2. Germline V gene lookup returns CDR1 MGHRA and CDR2 YSYEKL. Trimming took 1 base from V and 2 from J; bases not matched to a gene: 9. CDR3 length: 17 residues. CDR3 residues: CASSQGVAGVNTYEQYF. CDR3 coding DNA: TGCGCCAGCAGCCAAGGCGTAGCGGGGGTAAACACCTACGAGCAGTACTTC.

The rearrangement uses TRBV5-1 and TRBJ1-4; 8 bases map to TRBD1. The CDR3 spans 16 residues. Germline CDR1 and CDR2: SGHRS and YFSETQ. J was trimmed by 8 bases and V by 0 bases; bases with no gene match: 9. CDR3 sequence reads: CASSLAGGQNGEKLFF. DNA of the CDR3: TGCGCCAGCAGCTTGGCAGGGGGCCAAAATGGGGAAAAACTGTTTTTT.

The chain recombines TRBV30 with TRBJ2-2; 11 positions match TRBD2. Germline CDR1 is GTSNPN and CDR2 is SVGIG (reference sequence). The trim removed 0 bases at V and 5 bases at J, leaving 11 bases unmatched. CDR3 length equals 18 residues. CDR3 sequence: CAWSVRRTASGGTGELFF. As DNA, the CDR3 is TGTGCCTGGAGTGTACGAAGAACGGCTAGCGGGGGGACCGGGGAGCTGTTTTTT.

The V gene is TRBV6-6, the J gene TRBJ2-7; weak D call: TRBD2 (6 bases). This CDR3 has 16 residues. V was shortened by 1 base and J by 2 bases, with 15 bases between the two germline ends. CDR1 and CDR2 from the germline V gene are MNHNY and SVGAGI (reference sequence). The CDR3 bases are TGTGCCAGCAGTTACTGGGGGGTAAAAGGGGCCTACGAGCAGTACTTC. Translation gives CASSYWGVKGAYEQYF.

The chain joins TRBV27 to TRBJ2-3, with TRBD2 identical over 10 bases. The CDR3 length is 18 residues. J gave up 6 bases and V 1 base, and 13 bases lay outside the gene matches. The germline V gene has CDR1 MNHEY and CDR2 SMNVEV (reference sequence). CDR3 in amino acids: CASSLLRSGGAKMDTQYF. The DNA of the CDR3 is TGTGCCAGCAGTTTATTGCGGAGCGGGGGGGCTAAAATGGATACGCAGTATTTT.

This clone was detected a few times. The chain carries TRBV11-3 and TRBJ2-7; tentatively, D is TRBD2 (6 bases). The CDR3 is 13 residues long. Trimming removed 5 bases at V and 5 bases at J, with 13 bases between. CDR1 is SGHNT and CDR2 is YENEEA in the germline V gene. Here the CDR3 DNA reads TGTGCCAGCAGCCAAGGGACTTTGGACGAGCAGTACTTC. It is translated as CASSQGTLDEQYF.

This clone was seen just once. The genes are TRBV29-1 and TRBJ2-5; maybe TRBD1 (6 bases). Trimming cost V 4 bases and J 0 bases, with 12 bases left between them. Germline V gives CDR1 SQVTM, CDR2 ANQGSEA. The CDR3 has 14 residues. CDR3 loop: CSVGPGANQETQYF. CDR3 in DNA: TGCAGCGTTGGGCCAGGGGCTAACCAAGAGACCCAGTACTTC. Filled out from reference TRBV29-1 and TRBJ2-5, the complete variable domain reads SAVISQKPSRDICQRGTSLTIQCQVDSQVTMMFWYRQQPGQSLTLIATANQGSEATYESGFVIDKFPISRPNLTFSTLTVSNMSPEDSSIYLCSVGPGANQETQYFGPGTRLLVL.

The chain is built from TRBV5-4 and TRBJ2-5; D is perhaps TRBD2 (6 bases). The V gene lost 0 bases and the J gene lost 5 bases, with 11 bases spanning the gap. This CDR3 has 14 residues. Germline V gene data show CDR1 as SGHNT and CDR2 as YYREEE (reference sequence). The CDR3 coding sequence is TGTGCCAGCAGCTTGGCCGGAGGGGACGAGACCCAGTACTTC. The encoded protein is CASSLAGGDETQYF.

The chain recombines TRBV5-6 with TRBJ1-5; no reliable D call. Germline V gene data show CDR1 as SGHDT and CDR2 as YYEEEE. The CDR3 runs 14 residues. The V end was cut by 5 bases, the J end by 1 base, with 10 bases between. The CDR3 loop is CASSGSRSNQPQHF. DNA of the CDR3: TGTGCCAGCAGTGGGAGTAGGAGCAATCAGCCCCAGCATTTT.

This clone was observed a few times. The chain recombines TRBV7-3 with TRBJ1-5; 7 nucleotides line up with TRBD1. CDR1 is SGHTA and CDR2 is FQGTGA in the germline V gene. This CDR3 spans 14 amino acids. V shed 6 bases and J 2 bases; nucleotides not matched to a gene: 4. DNA for the CDR3: TGTGCCAGCAGTCGGACAGGCGGCAATCAGCCCCAGCATTTT. Protein product: CASSRTGGNQPQHF.

This clone has a single count. V is TRBV6-1 and J is TRBJ2-3; no reliable D call. The CDR3 runs 15 residues. In germline, CDR1 is MNHNS, CDR2 SASEGT. Trimming stripped 1 base from V and 2 bases from J, with 10 bases between. The CDR3 protein is CASSEVGSLTDTQYF. The CDR3, as DNA: TGTGCCAGCAGTGAAGTGGGCAGCCTCACAGATACGCAGTATTTT.

The chain combines TRBV5-4 with TRBJ2-1; 11 bases line up with TRBD2. Germline values: CDR1 SGHNT, CDR2 YYREEE (reference sequence). Germline trimming cut 4 bases from V and 9 bases from J; bases unmatched to any gene: 12. The CDR3 has 16 amino acids. CDR3 bases: TGTGCCAGCAGCGAACTGTTACTAGCGGGGGTAGGTGAGCAGTTCTTC. It is translated as CASSELLLAGVGEQFF.

Of note for this clone: This sample also contains other DNA sequences that code for the same CDR3. The rearrangement joins TRBV5-1 to TRBJ2-1, with 11 bases aligning to TRBD2. J was trimmed by 4 bases and V by 3 bases; bases with no gene match: 3. CDR1 is SGHRS and CDR2 is YFSETQ in the germline V gene. This CDR3 contains 15 residues. Here the CDR3 DNA reads TGCGCCAGCAGCTCTGGGACTAGCGGTTACAATGAGCAGTTCTTC. This codes for CASSSGTSGYNEQFF.

The chain employs TRBV6-1 and TRBJ2-7; 8 nucleotides match TRBD1. CDR1 is MNHNS, CDR2 SASEGT, per germline. V was clipped by 0 bases and J by 4 bases; unmatched bases: 2. CDR3 size: 14 residues. The CDR3 protein is CASSEATGVYEQYF. The CDR3 DNA follows: TGTGCCAGCAGTGAAGCGACAGGGGTGTACGAGCAGTACTTC.

V usage is TRBV5-1 and J usage is TRBJ2-5; maybe TRBD1 (5 bases). This CDR3 has 15 amino acids. V was shortened by 0 bases and J by 1 base, with 10 bases between the two germline ends. The germline V gene encodes CDR1 SGHRS and CDR2 YFSETQ. In DNA form, the CDR3 reads TGCGCCAGCAGCTTGGGGGCAGGGCCCCAAGAGACCCAGTACTTC. Protein: CASSLGAGPQETQYF.

This chain uses TRBV6-5 with TRBJ1-5; the D gene is possibly TRBD1 (6 bases). From germline, CDR1 is MNHEY and CDR2 SVGAGI. The CDR3 consists of 14 residues. Trimming cost V 3 bases and J 4 bases, with 10 bases left between them. CDR3 residues: CASSYRGGNQPQHF. In nucleotides, the CDR3 is TGTGCCAGCAGTTATAGGGGGGGAAATCAGCCCCAGCATTTT.

V usage is TRBV28 and J usage is TRBJ2-7, with 7 nucleotides matching TRBD2. Germline loops: CDR1 MDHEN, CDR2 SYDVKM. The V gene end was trimmed by 6 bases and the J gene end by 6 bases; junction bases not matched to a gene: 8. The CDR3 length is 13 residues. The CDR3 region has the DNA TGTGCCAGCAGAAGGACTAGTTCTCGCGAGCAGTACTTC. It yields the protein CASRRTSSREQYF.

V gene TRBV28 combines with J gene TRBJ2-1, with D tentatively TRBD1 or TRBD2 (6 bases each). V was trimmed by 6 bases and J by 7 bases, leaving 25 bases between them. Germline CDR1 is MDHEN and CDR2 is SYDVKM. The CDR3 runs 17 residues. The CDR3 nucleotides are TGTGCCAGCAGACACCCGCTGGGGACGGAGGGGGAAAATGAGCAGTTCTTC. This sequence encodes CASRHPLGTEGENEQFF.

The genes are TRBV5-1 and TRBJ2-5; TRBD1 agrees at 7 bases. J lost 5 bases, V lost 3 bases, and 4 bases had no gene match. This CDR3 has 13 residues. CDR1 SGHRS and CDR2 YFSETQ come from the germline V gene. The CDR3 DNA sequence: TGCGCCAGCAGCTATCAGGGGGACGAGACCCAGTACTTC. Translation gives CASSYQGDETQYF.

This chain links TRBV7-2 with TRBJ2-1; D remains unclear. Germline V gene data show CDR1 as SGHTA and CDR2 as FQGNSA. Trimming took 1 base from V and 15 from J, leaving 13 bases between them. CDR3 length: 12 amino acids. The CDR3 reads CASSLDPTPRFF. Written as DNA, the CDR3 is TGTGCCAGCAGCTTAGACCCCACACCGCGGTTCTTC.

The chain joins TRBV6-1 to TRBJ1-3; D remains unclear. This CDR3 region has 15 residues. V was clipped by 2 bases and J by 0 bases, with 8 bases between them. Germline CDR1 is MNHNS and CDR2 is SASEGT. The CDR3 loop reads CASSEQPYSGNTIYF. Written as DNA, the CDR3 is TGTGCCAGCAGTGAACAGCCGTACTCTGGAAACACCATATATTTT.

On this clone: The same CDR3 arises from other DNA sequences in this sample as well. The genes are TRBV18 and TRBJ2-7, with a weak D call TRBD2 (6 bases). Trimming stripped 0 bases from V and 7 bases from J, with 10 bases between. CDR1 KGHSH and CDR2 LQKENI come from the germline V gene. This CDR3 contains 13 residues. The CDR3 nucleotides read TGTGCCAGCTCACCACCGGGAGGACGGGAGCAGTACTTC. It encodes CASSPPGGREQYF.

The rearrangement links TRBV6-6 to TRBJ1-5, with 7 bases aligning to TRBD1. Trimming removed 5 bases from V and 3 bases from J; junction bases left unmatched: 4. CDR1 MNHNY and CDR2 SVGAGI come from the germline V gene (reference sequence). The CDR3 covers 14 residues. CDR3: CASSPGGSNQPQHF. In nucleotides, the CDR3 is TGTGCCAGCAGTCCAGGGGGTTCCAATCAGCCCCAGCATTTT.

CDR3 region: CASIASPGNTIYF. The CDR3 DNA is TGTGCCAGTATAGCGTCCCCCGGAAACACCATATATTTT. The chain couples TRBV19 to TRBJ1-3; D call uncertain. V was pared by 7 bases and J by 4 bases, with 11 bases between. Germline V gene sequence: CDR1 LNHDA, CDR2 SQIVND (reference sequence). The CDR3 spans 13 residues.